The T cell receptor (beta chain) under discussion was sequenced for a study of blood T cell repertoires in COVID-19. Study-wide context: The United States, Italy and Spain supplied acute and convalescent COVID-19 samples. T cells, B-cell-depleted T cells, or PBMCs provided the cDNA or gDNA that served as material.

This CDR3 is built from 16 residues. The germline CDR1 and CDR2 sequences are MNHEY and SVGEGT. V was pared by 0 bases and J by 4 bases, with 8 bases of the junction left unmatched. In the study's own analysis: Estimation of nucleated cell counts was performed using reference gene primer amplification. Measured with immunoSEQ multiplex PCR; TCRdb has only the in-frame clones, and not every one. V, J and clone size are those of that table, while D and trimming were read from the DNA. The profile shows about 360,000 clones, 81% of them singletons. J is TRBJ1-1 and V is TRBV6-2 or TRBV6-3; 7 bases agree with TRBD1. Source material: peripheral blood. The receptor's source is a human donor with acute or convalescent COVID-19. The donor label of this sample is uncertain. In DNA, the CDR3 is TGTGCCAGCAGTTACTCCGAACGGGCAGGGGGCACTGAAGCTTTCTTT. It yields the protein CASSYSERAGGTEAFF.